The 28 T cell receptor beta chains listed next were all sequenced from one sample in a study of cytomegalovirus exposure and HLA in healthy donors. Amplification used 60 Vbeta primers and 13 Jbeta primers. TCRdb's table, derived via immunoSEQ multiplex PCR, lists solely in-frame clones and lacks some. The table lists some 72,000 clones. Sequencing was performed on PBMCs. Source of these receptors: a boy younger than 18 in good health and CMV-seronegative.

The chain uses TRBV19 and TRBJ1-1, with no clear D. The V gene lost 0 bases and the J gene lost 8 bases, with 7 bases spanning the gap. The CDR3 contains 12 residues. Per the germline V gene, CDR1 is LNHDA and CDR2 is SQIVND (reference sequence). The CDR3 DNA follows: TGTGCCAGTAGTATAGATGGAGTAGAAGCTTTCTTT. Encoded protein: CASSIDGVEAFF.

The chain couples TRBV12-5 to TRBJ2-3; TRBD1 aligns across 8 bases. This CDR3 comprises 17 residues. Looked up from germline, CDR1 is LGHNT and CDR2 is FRNRAP. The junction had 10 bases not matched to a gene; V was cut back by 3 bases and J by 2 bases. The CDR3 is CASGLETGTGLTDTQYF. In DNA, the CDR3 is TGTGCTAGTGGTTTAGAGACCGGGACAGGCCTCACAGATACGCAGTATTTT.

The rearrangement links TRBV6-5 to TRBJ1-6; perhaps TRBD1 as D (6 bases). Per the germline V gene, CDR1 is MNHEY and CDR2 is SVGAGI. The CDR3 length is 16 residues. V was trimmed by 0 bases and J by 6 bases, leaving 12 bases between them. CDR3 DNA sequence: TGTGCCAGCAGTTACTCTCAGGGGCGATTTAATTCACCCCTCCACTTT. Translated, it gives CASSYSQGRFNSPLHF.

V usage is TRBV5-1 and J usage is TRBJ1-6; possibly TRBD1 for D (5 bases). Trimming left V 4 bases short and J 10 bases short, with 12 bases between. The CDR3 consists of 13 residues. Germline V lookup: CDR1 SGHRS, CDR2 YFSETQ. CDR3 nucleotide sequence: TGCGCCAGCAGCGTTAATCCAGGGTCACCCCTCCACTTT. It is translated as CASSVNPGSPLHF.

V gene TRBV19 combines with J gene TRBJ2-1; possible D gene TRBD2, 6 bases. Trimming removed 5 bases at V and 0 bases at J, with 14 bases between. The CDR3 runs 16 residues. Germline lookup yields CDR1 LNHDA and CDR2 SQIVND (reference sequence). The CDR3 region is CASSPRAGSSYNEQFF. CDR3 DNA sequence: TGTGCCAGTAGTCCCCGAGCGGGCAGCTCCTACAATGAGCAGTTCTTC.

This chain joins TRBV4-3 and TRBJ2-5; TRBD2 matches at 8 bases. Germline V gene lookup returns CDR1 LGHNA and CDR2 YSLEER. The CDR3 covers 17 residues. The V gene end was trimmed by 1 base and the J gene end by 5 bases; junction bases not matched to a gene: 12. CDR3 coding DNA: TGCGCCAGCAGCCAAGTCCTTAGGAGCGGGAGTATCGAGACCCAGTACTTC. Its translation: CASSQVLRSGSIETQYF.

The chain joins TRBV6-1 to TRBJ1-1, with D maybe TRBD1 (5 bases). CDR3 length: 15 residues. The V end lost 8 bases, the J end lost 2 bases, and 18 bases lay between the germline ends. Germline values: CDR1 MNHNS, CDR2 SASEGT. For the CDR3, the DNA is TGTGCCAGCGGTCGCATTGGGGCTTCTAACACTGAAGCTTTCTTT. It specifies CASGRIGASNTEAFF.

The chain uses TRBV6-6 and TRBJ2-2; the match to TRBD2 covers 7 bases. The CDR3 spans 16 residues. Germline CDR1 MNHNY, CDR2 SVGAGI (reference sequence). The V gene end was trimmed by 0 bases and the J gene end by 4 bases; junction bases not matched to a gene: 5. CDR3 sequence (DNA): TGTGCCAGCAGTTACTCCAGCGGGACGGGCACCGGGGAGCTGTTTTTT. Amino acids: CASSYSSGTGTGELFF.

This rearrangement joins TRBV30 to TRBJ1-1, with TRBD1 matching over 7 bases. The CDR3 has 14 amino acids. The germline V gene has CDR1 GTSNPN and CDR2 SVGIG (reference sequence). V dropped 5 bases and J dropped 1; count of bases not matched to a gene: 7. CDR3 region: CAWAKGQQNTEAFF. CDR3 bases: TGTGCCTGGGCCAAGGGACAGCAGAACACTGAAGCTTTCTTT.

The chain uses TRBV4-1 and TRBJ1-2, with D possibly TRBD1 on 5 matching bases. The CDR3 length is 14 residues. Germline values: CDR1 MGHRA, CDR2 YSYEKL. V dropped 4 bases and J dropped 6 bases, with 15 bases sitting between them. The CDR3 DNA is TGCGCCAGCAGCCGCCCGGGGGGAGCCGATGGCTACACCTTC. The encoded protein is CASSRPGGADGYTF.

The rearrangement uses TRBV28 and TRBJ1-1; 7 nucleotides agree with TRBD1. Germline CDR1 MDHEN, CDR2 SYDVKM. Trimming at V came to 4 bases and at J to 6 bases, leaving 8 bases not matched to a gene. CDR3 length equals 14 residues. The CDR3, as DNA: TGTGCCAGCAGTTCTGGACAGGCCCCCGCTGAAGCTTTCTTT. Its translation is CASSSGQAPAEAFF.

The chain employs TRBV14 and TRBJ2-1; tentative D call: TRBD1 (5 bases). V was clipped by 5 bases and J by 5 bases, with 10 bases between them. Germline V gene data show CDR1 as SGHDN and CDR2 as FVKESK. The CDR3 is 13 amino acids. The CDR3 loop reads CASSYARDNEQFF. CDR3 sequence (DNA): TGTGCCAGCAGCTACGCCAGGGACAATGAGCAGTTCTTC.

The J gene is TRBJ2-7, the V gene TRBV7-3; 10 bases line up with TRBD2. The germline V gene encodes CDR1 SGHTA and CDR2 FQGTGA. The J segment lost 5 bases and the V segment lost 1 base, leaving 5 bases of the junction unmatched. This CDR3 contains 15 residues. The CDR3 loop is CASSLIPAGGHEQYF. Written as DNA, the CDR3 is TGTGCCAGCAGCTTAATCCCAGCGGGAGGGCACGAGCAGTACTTC.

The genes are TRBV6-1 and TRBJ1-1; a weak D match, TRBD1 (5 bases). The CDR3 runs to 15 residues. The germline V and J ends were trimmed by 6 bases and 4 bases, with 18 bases remaining between them. Germline V lookup: CDR1 MNHNS, CDR2 SASEGT. CDR3 DNA sequence: TGTGCCAGCAGCAAATCGGCGTGGCAGGGCACTGAAGCTTTCTTT. Translation gives CASSKSAWQGTEAFF.

This chain joins TRBV27 and TRBJ1-2; D perhaps matches TRBD1 (6 bases). The CDR3 is made up of 15 amino acids. Germline CDR1 MNHEY, CDR2 SMNVEV (reference sequence). Trimming shortened V by 2 bases and J by 6 bases, and 16 bases separated the two germline ends. The CDR3 sequence is CASSLGTGSINGYTF. CDR3 DNA sequence: TGTGCCAGCAGTTTAGGAACAGGGAGTATCAATGGCTACACCTTC.

The V gene is TRBV7-2, the J gene TRBJ2-7, with TRBD2 matching over 12 bases. CDR3 length: 15 amino acids. The germline CDR1 and CDR2 sequences are SGHTA and FQGNSA. V lost 6 bases to trimming and J lost 6 bases; unmatched junction nucleotides: 9. Here the CDR3 reads CASSLTSGRSGEQYF. The CDR3 bases are TGTGCCAGCAGTTTGACTAGCGGGAGATCTGGCGAGCAGTACTTC. Filled out from reference TRBV7-2 and TRBJ2-7, the complete variable domain reads GAGVSQSPSNKVTEKGKDVELRCDPISGHTALYWYRQSLGQGLEFLIYFQGNSAPDKSGLPSDRFSAERTGGSVSTLTIQRTQQEDSAVYLCASSLTSGRSGEQYFGPGTRLTVT.

This chain joins TRBV7-3 and TRBJ1-1; TRBD1 is a possible D gene (6 bases). Germline V gives CDR1 SGHTA, CDR2 FQGTGA. There are 14 residues in the CDR3. Deletions cut 5 bases from V and 1 base from J, with 11 bases between. The CDR3 reads CASSMTGGNTEAFF. DNA for the CDR3: TGTGCCAGCAGCATGACAGGAGGGAACACTGAAGCTTTCTTT.

This chain uses TRBV19 with TRBJ2-1; D might be TRBD2 (5 bases). Trimming stripped 3 bases from V and 6 bases from J, with 12 bases between. The CDR3 extends over 14 amino acids. Looked up from germline, CDR1 is LNHDA and CDR2 is SQIVND (reference sequence). Written as DNA, the CDR3 is TGTGCCAGTAGTATGCTCGGGATCCCCAATGAGCAGTTCTTC. Translated: CASSMLGIPNEQFF. Combining the CDR3 with reference TRBV19 and TRBJ2-1 gives the whole variable domain DGGITQSPKYLFRKEGQNVTLSCEQNLNHDAMYWYRQDPGQGLRLIYYSQIVNDFQKGDIAEGYSVSREKKESFPLTVTSAQKNPTAFYLCASSMLGIPNEQFFGPGTRLTVL.

This chain links TRBV5-5 with TRBJ1-6; D call uncertain. The germline CDR1 and CDR2 sequences are SGHKS and YYEKEE (reference sequence). Trimming removed 4 bases from V and 0 bases from J, with 11 bases in between. CDR3 size: 16 residues. CDR3 sequence reads: CASSRQSNSYNSPLHF. In DNA, the CDR3 is TGTGCCAGCAGCCGACAATCGAACTCCTATAATTCACCCCTCCACTTT.

The V gene is TRBV18, the J gene TRBJ1-5, with unresolved D. CDR1 and CDR2 (germline): KGHSH, LQKENI. V was shortened by 3 bases and J by 7 bases, with 7 bases between the two germline ends. The CDR3 has 12 residues. This CDR3 is CASSPDGQPQHF. The CDR3 DNA reads as TGTGCCAGCTCACCCGACGGGCAGCCCCAGCATTTT.

The rearrangement joins TRBV19 to TRBJ1-1, with 8 positions matching TRBD1. V was clipped by 3 bases and J by 10 bases; unmatched bases: 10. The CDR3 covers 14 residues. Germline V CDR1 and CDR2: LNHDA, SQIVND (reference sequence). The CDR3 DNA reads as TGTGCCAGTAGTATCCTGGCGACAGGGGAAGGAGCTTTCTTT. Amino acids: CASSILATGEGAFF.

The J gene is TRBJ1-2, the V gene TRBV30; no clear D. Deletions cut 1 base from V and 3 bases from J, with 6 bases between. From germline, CDR1 is GTSNPN and CDR2 SVGIG (reference sequence). There are 12 residues in the CDR3. CDR3 protein: CAWSGEDYGYTF. The CDR3 nucleotides are TGTGCCTGGAGTGGAGAGGACTATGGCTACACCTTC.

The V call is TRBV7-3, the J call TRBJ2-6; possible D gene TRBD1, 5 bases. The V end was cut by 5 bases, the J end by 4 bases, with 12 bases between. CDR1 is SGHTA, CDR2 FQGTGA, per germline. The CDR3 runs to 15 residues. CDR3 nucleotides: TGTGCCAGCAGCCCTCAGGGCCACGGGGCCAACGTCCTGACTTTC. The encoded protein is CASSPQGHGANVLTF.

The chain combines TRBV5-4 with TRBJ2-1, with 13 nucleotides matching TRBD2. Germline V gene sequence: CDR1 SGHNT, CDR2 YYREEE (reference sequence). The CDR3 totals 14 residues. V trimming: 2 bases; J trimming: 16 bases; junction bases outside the gene matches: 9. CDR3 sequence: CASSLGTSGAGKFF. The CDR3 DNA reads as TGTGCCAGCAGCTTAGGGACTAGCGGGGCCGGGAAATTCTTC.

The chain uses TRBV4-3 and TRBJ2-6; D might be TRBD2 (5 bases). This CDR3 is built from 17 residues. Looked up from germline, CDR1 is LGHNA and CDR2 is YSLEER. The V gene lost 0 bases and the J gene lost 2 bases, with 11 bases spanning the gap. The chain's CDR3 is CASSQEGGPAGANVLTF. CDR3 nucleotide sequence: TGCGCCAGCAGCCAAGAAGGCGGGCCGGCTGGGGCCAACGTCCTGACTTTC.

This chain's CDR3 is CASSEDTYNEQFF. DNA for the CDR3: TGTGCCAGCAGCGAGGACACATACAATGAGCAGTTCTTC. V usage is TRBV9 and J usage is TRBJ2-1, with D possibly being TRBD1 (5 bases). Germline CDR1 reads SGDLS; CDR2 reads YYNGEE. Trimming took off 3 bases at V and 4 bases at J, with 8 bases between the two ends. The CDR3 is made up of 13 amino acids.

The chain carries TRBV19 and TRBJ1-3; D is unclear. CDR1 is LNHDA and CDR2 is SQIVND in the germline V gene (reference sequence). V was clipped by 5 bases and J by 0 bases, with 14 bases between them. The CDR3 spans 16 residues. The CDR3 DNA follows: TGTGCCAGTAGTCGCAGGAGGGCCGACTCTGGAAACACCATATATTTT. Its translation: CASSRRRADSGNTIYF.

This sequence joins TRBV19 and TRBJ1-5, with D uncertain. Germline CDR1 and CDR2: LNHDA and SQIVND (reference sequence). The CDR3 has 14 residues. The germline V and J ends were trimmed by 6 bases and 2 bases, with 11 bases remaining between them. DNA for the CDR3: TGTGCCAGTAGCACAGAGGGCCGCAATCAGCCCCAGCATTTT. Its translation: CASSTEGRNQPQHF.